This T cell receptor beta chain was sequenced in a study of Ad26.COV2.S vaccination and SARS-CoV-2 variants. General study points: Quantification of TCR breadth and depth may have yielded underestimates of total T cell responses.

There are 15 residues in the CDR3. The germline V gene encodes CDR1 LNHNV and CDR2 YYDKDF (reference sequence). V was trimmed by 1 base and J by 3 bases, leaving 12 bases between them. Notes on this clone: What it binds is unknown.

Generated by immunoSEQ multiplex PCR, the TCRdb table keeps only in-frame clones and is missing some. Of more than 150,000 clones listed, approximately 90% are singletons. The origin of this receptor is a human donor who had recovered from COVID-19. Sequenced material: peripheral blood, taken after recovery from COVID-19. The chain combines TRBV15 with TRBJ2-5; possibly TRBD1 or TRBD2 for D (5 bases each). As DNA, the CDR3 is TGTGCCACCAGCAGAGGGGACCCGCGGGAAGAGACCCAGTACTTC. Translating it yields CATSRGDPREETQYF.